This is a list of T cell receptor beta chains from one sample in a study of cytomegalovirus exposure and HLA in healthy donors. The table came from immunoSEQ multiplex PCR; TCRdb's copy has only in-frame clones and leaves some out. The sample contains roughly 230,000 clones, around 90% of which appear only once. Sequencing was performed on PBMCs. These receptor sequences come from a girl aged 2 to 10 in good health and CMV-seronegative. The CDR3 runs from the conserved cysteine through the conserved F or W. D genes are given only for firm matches. Size values are once, few and many counts, or a class for expanded clones, and some rows have none.

clone size,D gene,J gene,V gene,CDR3 protein,CDR3 DNA
NA,TRBD2,TRBJ2-1,TRBV9,CASSELASSYNEQFF,TGTGCCAGCAGCGAACTAGCGTCCTCCTACAATGAGCAGTTCTTC
NA,NA,TRBJ1-6,TRBV7-9,CASSSGSNRAINSPLHF,TGTGCCAGCAGCTCCGGTTCCAACAGGGCCATCAATTCACCCCTCCACTTT
NA,NA,TRBJ2-2,TRBV29-1,CSVEGRVPGELFF,TGCAGCGTTGAAGGACGGGTCCCCGGGGAGCTGTTTTTT
once,NA,TRBJ2-7,TRBV27,CATGPNYEQYF,TGTGCCACCGGTCCTAACTACGAGCAGTACTTC
NA,NA,TRBJ1-2,TRBV2,CASPTAGDYGYTF,TGTGCCAGCCCCACTGCCGGGGACTATGGCTACACCTTC
NA,NA,TRBJ1-1,TRBV18,CASSLTEEAFF,TGTGCCAGCTCACTAACAGAGGAAGCTTTCTTT
NA,TRBD1,TRBJ1-2,TRBV28,CASSHNRGNGYTF,TGTGCCAGCAGTCATAACAGGGGGAATGGCTACACCTTC
NA,TRBD1,TRBJ2-7,TRBV11-2,CASSTSGQDRYEQYF,TGTGCCAGCAGCACTTCCGGACAGGATCGCTACGAGCAGTACTTC
NA,NA,TRBJ2-1,TRBV6-1,CASSPGAYNEQFF,TGTGCCAGCAGTCCAGGGGCCTACAATGAGCAGTTCTTC
NA,NA,TRBJ2-7,TRBV28,CASGGGLIYEQYF,TGTGCCAGCGGGGGGGGCCTTATCTACGAGCAGTACTTC
NA,TRBD2,TRBJ2-3,TRBV7-8,CASRETSGRALTDTQYF,TGTGCCAGCAGAGAAACTAGCGGGAGGGCCCTCACAGATACGCAGTATTTT
NA,NA,TRBJ1-1,TRBV19,CASSSRENMNTEAFF,TGTGCCAGTAGTAGCCGGGAGAACATGAACACTGAAGCTTTCTTT
NA,NA,TRBJ1-2,TRBV15,CATSGSDSHYYGYTF,TGTGCCACCAGCGGCTCCGACAGTCACTACTATGGCTACACCTTC
once,TRBD1,TRBJ1-6,TRBV7-9,CASSGKGGVDSPLHF,TGTGCCAGTTCTGGTAAAGGGGGCGTGGATTCACCCCTCCACTTT
NA,NA,TRBJ1-1,TRBV4-2,CASSPKTRTDYTEAFF,TGTGCCAGCAGCCCAAAAACCAGGACAGACTACACTGAAGCTTTCTTT
NA,TRBD2,TRBJ2-1,TRBV9,CASSVEVSGRVAAEQFF,TGTGCCAGCAGCGTAGAGGTTAGCGGGAGGGTAGCCGCTGAGCAGTTCTTC
NA,NA,TRBJ1-2,TRBV11-2,CASSLGSVVSARYGYTF,TGTGCCAGCAGCTTAGGGTCAGTGGTGTCGGCTAGGTATGGCTACACCTTC
NA,TRBD1,TRBJ1-2,TRBV19,CASTRQGITYSYGYTF,TGTGCCAGTACACGACAGGGGATTACGTACAGCTATGGCTACACCTTC
NA,TRBD1,TRBJ1-1,TRBV5-1,CASSLGTENTEAFF,TGCGCCAGCAGCCTGGGGACAGAAAACACTGAAGCTTTCTTT
NA,NA,TRBJ2-3,TRBV7-6,CASSLAGADTQYF,TGTGCCAGCAGCTTGGCAGGGGCAGATACGCAGTATTTT
once,TRBD2,TRBJ2-1,TRBV15,CATSLTSGNTYNEQFF,TGTGCCACCAGCCTCACTAGCGGGAATACCTACAATGAGCAGTTCTTC
NA,NA,TRBJ1-2,TRBV4-1,CASSPDEGTNNYGYTF,TGCGCCAGCAGCCCCGACGAGGGGACAAATAACTATGGCTACACCTTC
few,NA,TRBJ1-6,TRBV6-1,CASTKTVSYNSPLHF,TGTGCCAGCACCAAGACAGTCTCCTATAATTCACCCCTCCACTTT
NA,TRBD1,TRBJ2-7,TRBV7-9,CASSLGQGKQYF,TGTGCCAGCAGTTTAGGACAGGGCAAGCAGTACTTC
once,TRBD2,TRBJ2-2,TRBV27,CASSLWGLAGGGTGELFF,TGTGCCAGCAGCCTATGGGGGCTAGCGGGAGGGGGAACCGGGGAGCTGTTTTTT
once,NA,TRBJ1-5,TRBV19,CASSDQGYQPQHF,TGTGCCAGTAGTGACCAGGGTTACCAGCCCCAGCATTTT
NA,NA,TRBJ1-1,TRBV10-3,CAISIGQNTEAFF,TGTGCCATCAGTATTGGGCAGAACACTGAAGCTTTCTTT
NA,TRBD1,TRBJ2-1,TRBV10-3,CAINQGQPFLPPSYNEQFF,TGTGCCATCAATCAGGGACAGCCATTTTTACCGCCCTCCTACAATGAGCAGTTCTTC
NA,TRBD2,TRBJ2-1,TRBV4-2,CASTPSSGGANEQFF,TGTGCCAGCACCCCCTCTAGCGGGGGGGCCAATGAGCAGTTCTTC
NA,NA,TRBJ1-1,TRBV19,CASSNPDRLQGIAEAFF,TGTGCCAGTAGTAACCCCGACCGCCTTCAGGGTATCGCTGAAGCTTTCTTT
NA,NA,TRBJ1-2,TRBV9,CASSPLRDTYYGYTF,TGTGCCAGCAGCCCCCTCCGGGACACCTACTATGGCTACACCTTC
NA,TRBD1,TRBJ2-7,TRBV7-9,CASSPGTGWYEQYF,TGTGCCAGCAGCCCCGGGACAGGGTGGTACGAGCAGTACTTC
NA,TRBD2,TRBJ2-2,TRBV27,CASSPSSGSASVTGELFF,TGTGCCAGCAGTCCATCTAGCGGCAGCGCGTCGGTCACCGGGGAGCTGTTTTTT
NA,TRBD1,TRBJ1-2,TRBV5-6,CASSLPRDRAFGYGYTF,TGTGCCAGCAGCCTGCCCCGAGACAGGGCGTTTGGCTATGGCTACACCTTC
NA,NA,TRBJ2-3,TRBV4-2,CASSQDFPGTSTDTQYF,TGTGCCAGCAGCCAAGATTTTCCGGGAACCAGCACAGATACGCAGTATTTT
once,NA,TRBJ2-6,TRBV5-4,CAGESGANVLTF,TGTGCCGGGGAGTCTGGGGCCAACGTCCTGACTTTC
NA,NA,TRBJ1-2,TRBV28,CATQEPGDYGYTF,TGTGCCACCCAGGAACCCGGGGACTATGGCTACACCTTC
NA,NA,TRBJ2-1,TRBV15,CATSTSDFPYSYNEQFF,TGTGCCACCAGCACTTCCGACTTCCCCTACTCCTACAATGAGCAGTTCTTC
NA,TRBD1,TRBJ1-1,TRBV6-4,CASSEVVGQKNTEAFF,TGTGCCAGCAGCGAGGTCGTGGGACAGAAGAACACTGAAGCTTTCTTT
NA,TRBD1,TRBJ1-5,TRBV7-9,CASSHRTGDSNQPQHF,TGTGCCAGCAGCCATCGGACAGGGGATAGCAATCAGCCCCAGCATTTT
NA,NA,TRBJ1-1,TRBV13,CASSLGARNTEAFF,TGTGCCAGCAGCTTAGGGGCCAGGAACACTGAAGCTTTCTTT
NA,NA,TRBJ1-6,TRBV5-5,CASIHTPDNSPLHF,TGTGCCAGCATCCACACCCCAGACAACTCACCCCTCCACTTT